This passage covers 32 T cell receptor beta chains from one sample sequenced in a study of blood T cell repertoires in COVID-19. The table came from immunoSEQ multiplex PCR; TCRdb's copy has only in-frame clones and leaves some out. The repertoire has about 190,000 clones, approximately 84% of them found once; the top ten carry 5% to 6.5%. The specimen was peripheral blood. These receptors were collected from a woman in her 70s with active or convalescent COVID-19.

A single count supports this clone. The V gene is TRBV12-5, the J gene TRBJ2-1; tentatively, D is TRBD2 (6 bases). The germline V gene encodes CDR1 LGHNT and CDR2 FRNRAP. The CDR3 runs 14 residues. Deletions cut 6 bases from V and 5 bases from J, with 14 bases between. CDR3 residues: CASGQLARNNEQFF. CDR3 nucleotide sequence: TGTGCTAGTGGCCAACTAGCTAGGAACAATGAGCAGTTCTTC.

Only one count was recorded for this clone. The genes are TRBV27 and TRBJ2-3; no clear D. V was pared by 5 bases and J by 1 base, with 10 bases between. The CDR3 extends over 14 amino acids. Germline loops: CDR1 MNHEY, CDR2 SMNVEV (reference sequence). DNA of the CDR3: TGTGCCAGCAGTATAGGAGAAGGCACAGATACGCAGTATTTT. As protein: CASSIGEGTDTQYF.

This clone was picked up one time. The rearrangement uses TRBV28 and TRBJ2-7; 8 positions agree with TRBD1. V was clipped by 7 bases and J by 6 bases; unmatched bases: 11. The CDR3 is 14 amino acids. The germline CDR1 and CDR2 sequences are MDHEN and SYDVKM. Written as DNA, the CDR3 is TGTGCCAGCAAAACGGGACAGGTGGTGTCCGAGCAGTACTTC. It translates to CASKTGQVVSEQYF.

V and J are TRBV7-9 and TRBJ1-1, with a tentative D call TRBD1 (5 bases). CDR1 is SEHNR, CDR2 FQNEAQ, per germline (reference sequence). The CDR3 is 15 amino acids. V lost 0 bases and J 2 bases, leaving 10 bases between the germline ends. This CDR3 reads CASSLAAGTNTEAFF. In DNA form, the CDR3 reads TGTGCCAGCAGCTTAGCGGCGGGGACCAACACTGAAGCTTTCTTT. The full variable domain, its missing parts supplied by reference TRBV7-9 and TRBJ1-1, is DTGVSQNPRHKITKRGQNVTFRCDPISEHNRLYWYRQTLGQGPEFLTYFQNEAQLEKSRLLSDRFSAERPKGSFSTLEIQRTEQGDSAMYLCASSLAAGTNTEAFFGQGTRLTVV.

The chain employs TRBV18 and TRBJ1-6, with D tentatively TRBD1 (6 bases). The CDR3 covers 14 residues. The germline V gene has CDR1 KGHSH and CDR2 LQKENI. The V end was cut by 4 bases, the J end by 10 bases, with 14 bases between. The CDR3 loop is CASSRDGGGSPLHF. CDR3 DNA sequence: TGTGCCAGCTCACGAGATGGGGGCGGATCACCCCTCCACTTT. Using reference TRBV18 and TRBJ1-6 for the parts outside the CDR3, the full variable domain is NAGVMQNPRHLVRRRGQEARLRCSPMKGHSHVYWYRQLPEEGLKFMVYLQKENIIDESGMPKERFSAEFPKEGPSILRIQQVVRGDSAAYFCASSRDGGGSPLHFGNGTRLTVT.

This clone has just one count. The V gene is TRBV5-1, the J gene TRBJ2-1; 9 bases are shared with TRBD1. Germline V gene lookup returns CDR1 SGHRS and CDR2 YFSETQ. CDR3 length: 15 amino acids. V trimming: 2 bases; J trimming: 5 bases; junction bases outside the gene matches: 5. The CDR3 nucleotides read TGCGCCAGCAGCTTTGACAGGGGGGGAAACAATGAGCAGTTCTTC. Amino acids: CASSFDRGGNNEQFF.

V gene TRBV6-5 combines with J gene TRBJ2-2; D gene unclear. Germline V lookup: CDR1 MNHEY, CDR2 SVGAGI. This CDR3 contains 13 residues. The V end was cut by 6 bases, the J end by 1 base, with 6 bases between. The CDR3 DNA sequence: TGTGCCAGCAGGCCTATGAACACCGGGGAGCTGTTTTTT. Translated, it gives CASRPMNTGELFF.

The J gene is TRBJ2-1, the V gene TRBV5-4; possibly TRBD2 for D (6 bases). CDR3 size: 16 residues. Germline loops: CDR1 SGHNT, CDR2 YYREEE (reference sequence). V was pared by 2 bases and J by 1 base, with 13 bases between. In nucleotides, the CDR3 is TGTGCCAGCAGCTTCTCCGGGAGAGGGTCCTACAATGAGCAGTTCTTC. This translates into CASSFSGRGSYNEQFF.

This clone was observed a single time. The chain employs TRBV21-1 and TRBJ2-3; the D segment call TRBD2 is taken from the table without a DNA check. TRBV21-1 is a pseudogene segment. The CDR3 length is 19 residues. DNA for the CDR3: TGTGCCAGCCGCGCGGGAGACAGCTGTTTGGAGGAGTGCACAGATACGCAGTATTTT. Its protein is CASRAGDSCLEECTDTQYF.

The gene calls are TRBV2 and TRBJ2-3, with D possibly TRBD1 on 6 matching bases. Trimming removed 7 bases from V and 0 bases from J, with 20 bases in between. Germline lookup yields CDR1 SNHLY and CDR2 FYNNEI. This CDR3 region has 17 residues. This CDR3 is CASTPPRGQGSTDTQYF. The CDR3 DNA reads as TGTGCCAGCACTCCCCCCAGGGGCCAGGGGAGCACAGATACGCAGTATTTT. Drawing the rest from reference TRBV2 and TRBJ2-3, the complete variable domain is EPEVTQTPSHQVTQMGQEVILRCVPISNHLYFYWYRQILGQKVEFLVSFYNNEISEKSEIFDDQFSVERPDGSNFTLKIRSTKLEDSAMYFCASTPPRGQGSTDTQYFGPGTRLTVL.

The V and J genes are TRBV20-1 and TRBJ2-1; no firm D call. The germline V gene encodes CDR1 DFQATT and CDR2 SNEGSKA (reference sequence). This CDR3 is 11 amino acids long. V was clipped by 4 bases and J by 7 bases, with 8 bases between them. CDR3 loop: CSAILRNEQFF. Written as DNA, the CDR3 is TGCAGTGCTATTCTGAGAAATGAGCAGTTCTTC.

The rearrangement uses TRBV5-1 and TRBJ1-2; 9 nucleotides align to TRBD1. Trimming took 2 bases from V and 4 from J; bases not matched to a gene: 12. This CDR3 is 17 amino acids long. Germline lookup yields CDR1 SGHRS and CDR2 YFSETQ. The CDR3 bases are TGCGCCAGCAGCTTAGGGACAGGGAGGCTGCAAGGCTATGGCTACACCTTC. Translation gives CASSLGTGRLQGYGYTF.

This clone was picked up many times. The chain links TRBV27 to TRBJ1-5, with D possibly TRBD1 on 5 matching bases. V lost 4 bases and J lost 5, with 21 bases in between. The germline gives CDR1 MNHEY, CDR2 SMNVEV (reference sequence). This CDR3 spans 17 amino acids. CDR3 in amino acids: CASSSKNRGEPYQPQHF. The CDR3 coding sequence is TGTGCCAGCAGTTCCAAAAACCGGGGGGAGCCTTATCAGCCCCAGCATTTT.

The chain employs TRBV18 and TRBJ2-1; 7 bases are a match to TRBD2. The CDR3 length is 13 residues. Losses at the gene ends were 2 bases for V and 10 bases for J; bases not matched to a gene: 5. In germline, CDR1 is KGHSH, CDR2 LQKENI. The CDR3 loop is CASSPDQAGEQFF. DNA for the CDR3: TGTGCCAGCTCACCAGATCAAGCGGGAGAGCAGTTCTTC. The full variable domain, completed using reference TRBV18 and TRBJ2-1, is NAGVMQNPRHLVRRRGQEARLRCSPMKGHSHVYWYRQLPEEGLKFMVYLQKENIIDESGMPKERFSAEFPKEGPSILRIQQVVRGDSAAYFCASSPDQAGEQFFGPGTRLTVL.

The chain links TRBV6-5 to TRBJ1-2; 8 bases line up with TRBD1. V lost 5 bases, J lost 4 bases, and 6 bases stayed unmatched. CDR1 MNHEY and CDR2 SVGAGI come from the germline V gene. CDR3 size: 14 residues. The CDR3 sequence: CASSQSDRAYGYTF. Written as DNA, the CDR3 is TGTGCCAGCAGTCAGTCGGACAGGGCCTATGGCTACACCTTC.

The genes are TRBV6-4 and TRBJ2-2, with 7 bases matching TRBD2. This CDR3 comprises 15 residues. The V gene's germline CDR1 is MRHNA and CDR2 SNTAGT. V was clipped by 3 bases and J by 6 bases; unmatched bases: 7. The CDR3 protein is CASSEMAGVAGELFF. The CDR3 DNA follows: TGTGCCAGCAGTGAAATGGCGGGAGTTGCCGGGGAGCTGTTTTTT.

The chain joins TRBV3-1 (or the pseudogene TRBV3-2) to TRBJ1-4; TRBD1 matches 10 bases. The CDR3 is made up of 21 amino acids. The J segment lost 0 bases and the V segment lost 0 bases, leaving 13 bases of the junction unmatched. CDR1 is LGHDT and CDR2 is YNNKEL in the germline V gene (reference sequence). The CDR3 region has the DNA TGTGCCAGCAGCCAAGATTCCCCGGGACAGGGGAGGGTTGCAACTAATGAAAAACTGTTTTTT. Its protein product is CASSQDSPGQGRVATNEKLFF.

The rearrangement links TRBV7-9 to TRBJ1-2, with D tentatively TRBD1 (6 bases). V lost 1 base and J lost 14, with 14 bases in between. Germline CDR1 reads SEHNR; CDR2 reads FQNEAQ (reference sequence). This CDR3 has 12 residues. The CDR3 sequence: CASSLGRSRGTF. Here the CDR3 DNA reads TGTGCCAGCAGCTTAGGAAGGAGCAGGGGAACCTTC.

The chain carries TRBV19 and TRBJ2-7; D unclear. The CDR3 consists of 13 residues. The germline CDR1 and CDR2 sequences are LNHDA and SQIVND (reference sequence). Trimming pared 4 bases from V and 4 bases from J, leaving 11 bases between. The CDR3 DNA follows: TGTGCCAGTAGTACGACGCTACAGTACGAGCAGTACTTC. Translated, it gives CASSTTLQYEQYF.

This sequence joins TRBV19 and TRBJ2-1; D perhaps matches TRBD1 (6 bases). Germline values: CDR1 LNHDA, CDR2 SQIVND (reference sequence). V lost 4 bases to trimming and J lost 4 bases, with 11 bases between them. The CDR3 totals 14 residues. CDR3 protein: CASSTGTGYNEQFF. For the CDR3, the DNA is TGTGCCAGTAGTACGGGTACAGGGTACAATGAGCAGTTCTTC.

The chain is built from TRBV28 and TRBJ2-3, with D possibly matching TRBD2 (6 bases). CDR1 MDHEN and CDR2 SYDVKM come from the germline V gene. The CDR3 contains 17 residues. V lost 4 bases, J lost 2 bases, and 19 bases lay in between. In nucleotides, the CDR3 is TGTGCCAGCAGTTCGAGGGTTACCGGGAGCCTCACAGATACGCAGTATTTT. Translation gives CASSSRVTGSLTDTQYF.

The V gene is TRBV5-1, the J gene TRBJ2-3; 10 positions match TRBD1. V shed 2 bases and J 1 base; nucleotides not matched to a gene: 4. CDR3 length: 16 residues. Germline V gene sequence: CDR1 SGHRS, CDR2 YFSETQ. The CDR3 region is CASSLRQGAGTDTQYF. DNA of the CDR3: TGCGCCAGCAGCTTAAGACAGGGGGCAGGCACAGATACGCAGTATTTT.

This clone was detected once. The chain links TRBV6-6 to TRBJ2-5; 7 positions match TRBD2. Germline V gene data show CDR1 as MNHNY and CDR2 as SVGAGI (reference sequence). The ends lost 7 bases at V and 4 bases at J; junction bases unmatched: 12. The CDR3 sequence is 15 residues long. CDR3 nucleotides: TGTGCCAGCACCGACCGAGGCGGGAGCGTAGAGACCCAGTACTTC. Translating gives CASTDRGGSVETQYF.

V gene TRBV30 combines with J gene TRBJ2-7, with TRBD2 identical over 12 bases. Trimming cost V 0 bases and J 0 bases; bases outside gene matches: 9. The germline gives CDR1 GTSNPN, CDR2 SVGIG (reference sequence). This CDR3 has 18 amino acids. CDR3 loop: CAWSVPLAGGGYSYEQYF. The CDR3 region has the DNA TGTGCCTGGAGTGTACCACTAGCGGGAGGTGGGTACTCCTACGAGCAGTACTTC.

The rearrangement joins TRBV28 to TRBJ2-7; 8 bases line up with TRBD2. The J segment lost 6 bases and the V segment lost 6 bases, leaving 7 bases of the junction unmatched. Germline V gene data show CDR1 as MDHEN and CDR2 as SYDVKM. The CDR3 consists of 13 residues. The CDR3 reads CASSPGTSSEQYF. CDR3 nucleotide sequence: TGTGCCAGCAGCCCCGGGACTAGTTCCGAGCAGTACTTC.

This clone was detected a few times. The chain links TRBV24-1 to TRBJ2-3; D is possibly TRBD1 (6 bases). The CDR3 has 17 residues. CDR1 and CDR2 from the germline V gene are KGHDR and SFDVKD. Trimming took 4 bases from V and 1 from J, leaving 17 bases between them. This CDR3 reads CATSERQVLSRTDTQYF. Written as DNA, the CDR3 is TGTGCCACCAGTGAAAGACAGGTCCTCTCGCGCACAGATACGCAGTATTTT.

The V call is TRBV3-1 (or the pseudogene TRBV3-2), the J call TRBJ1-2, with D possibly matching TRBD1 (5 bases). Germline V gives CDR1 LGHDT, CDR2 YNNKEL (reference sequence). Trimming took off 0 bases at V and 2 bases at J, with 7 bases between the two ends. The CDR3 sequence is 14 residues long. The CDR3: CASSQETANYGYTF. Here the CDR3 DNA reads TGTGCCAGCAGCCAAGAGACAGCAAACTATGGCTACACCTTC.

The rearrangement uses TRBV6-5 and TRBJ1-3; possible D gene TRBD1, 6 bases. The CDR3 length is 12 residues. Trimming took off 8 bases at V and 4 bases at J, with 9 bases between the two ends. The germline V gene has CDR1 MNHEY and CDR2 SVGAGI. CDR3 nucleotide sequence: TGTGCCAGCCAGGGGTCAGGAAACACCATATATTTT. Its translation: CASQGSGNTIYF.

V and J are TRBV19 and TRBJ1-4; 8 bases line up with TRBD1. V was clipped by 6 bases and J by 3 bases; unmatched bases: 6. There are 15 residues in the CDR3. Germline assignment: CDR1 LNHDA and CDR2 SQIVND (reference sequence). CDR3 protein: CASSNSRGPNEKLFF. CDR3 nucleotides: TGTGCCAGTAGCAACTCCAGGGGGCCTAATGAAAAACTGTTTTTT.

The CDR3 DNA reads TGTGCCAGCAGCCTGGGACTGATGAACACTGAAGCTTTCTTT. Translated, it gives CASSLGLMNTEAFF. The chain links TRBV28 to TRBJ1-1; D is possibly TRBD1 (5 bases). CDR3 length equals 14 residues. Looked up from germline, CDR1 is MDHEN and CDR2 is SYDVKM. V was pared by 6 bases and J by 0 bases, with 11 bases between. Full variable domain (rest looked up from reference TRBV28 and TRBJ1-1): DVKVTQSSRYLVKRTGEKVFLECVQDMDHENMFWYRQDPGLGLRLIYFSYDVKMKEKGDIPEGYSVSREKKERFSLILESASTNQTSMYLCASSLGLMNTEAFFGQGTRLTVV.

DNA of the CDR3: TGCGCCAGCAGCTTGGTCAGGTATGAAGCCGGGGAGCTGTTTTTT. This encodes CASSLVRYEAGELFF. V gene TRBV5-1 combines with J gene TRBJ2-2; no clear D gene. This CDR3 spans 15 amino acids. Germline loops: CDR1 SGHRS, CDR2 YFSETQ. Trimming removed 0 bases from V and 6 bases from J, with 12 bases in between. Combining the CDR3 with reference TRBV5-1 and TRBJ2-2 gives the whole variable domain KAGVTQTPRYLIKTRGQQVTLSCSPISGHRSVSWYQQTPGQGLQFLFEYFSETQRNKGNFPGRFSGRQFSNSRSEMNVSTLELGDSALYLCASSLVRYEAGELFFGEGSRLTVL.

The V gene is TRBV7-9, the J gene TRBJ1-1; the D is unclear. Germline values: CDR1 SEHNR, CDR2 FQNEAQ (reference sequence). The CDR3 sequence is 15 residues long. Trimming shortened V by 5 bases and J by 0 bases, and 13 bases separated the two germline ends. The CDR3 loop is CASSAGGPMNTEAFF. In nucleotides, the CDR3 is TGTGCCAGCAGCGCGGGAGGGCCGATGAACACTGAAGCTTTCTTT.